This TCR beta chain comes out of a study of T-cell reconstitution after alpha-beta-depleted transplantation in children. This clonotype was counted ten times or more. As it was prepared, the TCRbeta library received unique molecular identifiers. From the PCR reads, TCRdb called clonotypes with MiXCR, one entry per CDR3 protein. The table includes approximately 230,000 distinct CDR3 sequences, more than 20% detected once. The specimen comprised PBMCs, mostly from graft donor cells, sampled 360 days after TCRalphabeta/CD19-depleted stem cell transplant. The TCR comes from a female patient between 2 and 15 years old who had a stem cell transplant for congenital amegakaryocytic thrombocytopenia, so the T cells may come from the graft donor.

CDR3 sequence: CASSQDRVSPLHF. Written as DNA, the CDR3 is TGCGCCAGCAGCCAGGACAGGGTTTCACCCCTCCACTTT. The chain is built from TRBV4-1 and TRBJ1-6; 8 bases fit TRBD1. The germline V gene encodes CDR1 MGHRA and CDR2 YSYEKL. Trimming at V came to 3 bases and at J to 9 bases, leaving 1 base not matched to a gene. This CDR3 spans 13 amino acids.